The T cell receptor beta chain described here comes from a study of blood T cells in healthy people across ages. Through a sample-barcoded 5' primer and a J-beta primer mix, a second PCR was run for about 6 to 12 cycles. Researchers report that a template-switch adaptor with 12 random nucleotides tagged each cDNA molecule. TCRdb itself ran the 5' RACE reads through MiXCR, one entry per CDR3 protein. The table records around 1.5 million distinct CDR3 sequences, around 59% of them present only once. The CDR3 runs to 14 residues. After removal of 6 bases from V and 2 bases from J, the junction contained 5 bases not matched to a gene.

This chain links TRBV12-3 or TRBV12-4 with TRBJ2-3; TRBD2 aligns across 7 bases. The sample taken for sequencing was blood. This TCR derives from a man between 18 and 29 years old in good health. The chain's CDR3 is CASSLTSATDTQYF. For the CDR3, the DNA is TGTGCCAGCAGCCTCACTAGCGCCACAGATACGCAGTATTTT.